This passage covers 18 T cell receptor beta chains from one sample sequenced in a study of T cell changes during pregnancy in multiple sclerosis. Using immunoSEQ multiplex PCR, the repertoire was profiled, and TCRdb retains in-frame clones only, with some absent. This sample carries about 32,000 clones, roughly 89% of them seen once, and the ten largest clones take approximately 3.6%. This material consisted of CD8+ T cells from peripheral blood mononuclear cells, taken in the second trimester of pregnancy. These receptors were taken from a female donor in good health, enrolled as a control in a pregnancy study.

The chain links TRBV6-5 to TRBJ1-6; the match to TRBD1 covers 9 bases. CDR3 size: 15 residues. Per germline, CDR1 MNHEY and CDR2 SVGAGI. V lost 5 bases and J lost 7; bases outside the gene matches: 6. CDR3 region: CASSPGTGRNSPLHF. CDR3 DNA sequence: TGTGCCAGCAGTCCTGGGACAGGGCGGAATTCACCCCTCCACTTT.

The V and J genes are TRBV4-2 and TRBJ2-3; 11 bases map to TRBD2. This CDR3 region has 18 residues. Germline V gene lookup returns CDR1 LGHNA and CDR2 YNFKEQ. The V gene end was trimmed by 0 bases and the J gene end by 2 bases; junction bases not matched to a gene: 7. CDR3 amino acids: CASSQDQTSGTYTDTQYF. The CDR3 nucleotides are TGTGCCAGCAGCCAAGACCAGACTAGCGGGACCTACACAGATACGCAGTATTTT.

V gene TRBV7-9 combines with J gene TRBJ2-1; 15 nucleotides align to TRBD2. Germline V gene sequence: CDR1 SEHNR, CDR2 FQNEAQ (reference sequence). The CDR3 extends over 16 amino acids. Losses at the gene ends were 5 bases for V and 8 bases for J; bases not matched to a gene: 7. CDR3 coding DNA: TGTGCCAGCAGCGGGTGGACTAGCGGGGGGGCCTATGAGCAGTTCTTC. As protein: CASSGWTSGGAYEQFF.

The chain employs TRBV2 and TRBJ2-1, with D possibly matching TRBD1 (6 bases). Trimming removed 3 bases at V and 5 bases at J, with 11 bases between. CDR3 size: 14 residues. In germline, CDR1 is SNHLY, CDR2 FYNNEI. In nucleotides, the CDR3 is TGTGCCAGCAGTGAGGACAGCAACAACAATGAGCAGTTCTTC. Translated, it gives CASSEDSNNNEQFF.

The chain joins TRBV4-3 to TRBJ2-5; 10 bases map to TRBD1. The junction had 12 bases not matched to a gene; V was cut back by 1 base and J by 4 bases. The length of the CDR3 is 18 residues. In germline, CDR1 is LGHNA, CDR2 YSLEER. DNA of the CDR3: TGCGCCAGCAGCCAAGCAATCCCCGGGACAGGGGAGAGAGAGACCCAGTACTTC. It is translated as CASSQAIPGTGERETQYF.

CDR3 in amino acids: CASSSLSGTGGINEQFF. The CDR3 bases are TGTGCCAGCAGTTCCCTCTCCGGGACAGGGGGGATCAATGAGCAGTTCTTC. This chain joins TRBV7-6 and TRBJ2-1; 11 bases agree with TRBD1. The CDR3 consists of 17 residues. The germline V gene encodes CDR1 SGHVS and CDR2 FNYEAQ. V lost 6 bases to trimming and J lost 6 bases; unmatched junction nucleotides: 13. Filled out from reference TRBV7-6 and TRBJ2-1, the complete variable domain reads GAGVSQSPRYKVTKRGQDVALRCDPISGHVSLYWYRQALGQGPEFLTYFNYEAQQDKSGLPNDRFSAERPEGSISTLTIQRTEQRDSAMYRCASSSLSGTGGINEQFFGPGTRLTVL.

The chain recombines TRBV7-3 with TRBJ1-2; no clear D. Germline V gene sequence: CDR1 SGHTA, CDR2 FQGTGA. V lost 2 bases, J lost 13 bases, and 14 bases lay in between. The CDR3 has 12 residues. DNA of the CDR3: TGTGCCAGCAGCTTAGGAGGCCCCGATATCACCTTC. Its protein product is CASSLGGPDITF. The full variable domain, with the rest looked up from reference TRBV7-3 and TRBJ1-2, is GAGVSQTPSNKVTEKGKYVELRCDPISGHTALYWYRQSLGQGPEFLIYFQGTGAADDSGLPNDRFFAVRPEGSVSTLKIQRTERGDSAVYLCASSLGGPDITFGSGTRLTVV.

The rearrangement uses TRBV27 and TRBJ1-2, with D perhaps matching TRBD1 (5 bases). V was clipped by 6 bases and J by 8 bases, with 16 bases between them. The CDR3 runs to 13 residues. Germline values: CDR1 MNHEY, CDR2 SMNVEV (reference sequence). CDR3 coding DNA: TGTGCCAGCAGAGACAGCTCCCTGGGGGGCTACACCTTC. This codes for CASRDSSLGGYTF.

This chain uses TRBV4-3 with TRBJ1-2; tentatively, D is TRBD1 (5 bases). Germline CDR1 LGHNA, CDR2 YSLEER. Deletions cut 0 bases from V and 4 bases from J, with 9 bases between. The CDR3 runs 14 residues. For the CDR3, the DNA is TGCGCCAGCAGCCAAGATAGGACACCCTATGGCTACACCTTC. It codes for CASSQDRTPYGYTF.

The gene calls are TRBV5-6 and TRBJ1-2, with D possibly being TRBD1 (5 bases). Trimming cost V 4 bases and J 4 bases, with 5 bases left between them. Looked up from germline, CDR1 is SGHDT and CDR2 is YYEEEE. This CDR3 is built from 11 residues. CDR3 DNA: TGTGCCAGCAGCGACAGCTATGGCTACACCTTC. It translates to CASSDSYGYTF.

The V gene is TRBV7-3, the J gene TRBJ2-2; D remains ambiguous. The CDR3 totals 12 residues. Germline V gene data show CDR1 as SGHTA and CDR2 as FQGTGA. V was pared by 1 base and J by 6 bases, with 3 bases between. In DNA form, the CDR3 reads TGTGCCAGCAGCTTAATATCCGGGGAGCTGTTTTTT. Encoded protein: CASSLISGELFF.

The chain uses TRBV7-6 and TRBJ1-5; no clear D gene. Trimming removed 5 bases from V and 2 bases from J, with 10 bases in between. Per germline, CDR1 SGHVS and CDR2 FNYEAQ. The CDR3 has 14 amino acids. This CDR3 reads CASSLPGGNQPQHF. As DNA, the CDR3 is TGTGCCAGCAGCCTCCCCGGGGGCAATCAGCCCCAGCATTTT.

This clone was detected only once. The V gene is TRBV27, the J gene TRBJ1-2, with TRBD1 matching over 8 bases. The CDR3 is made up of 14 amino acids. The V segment lost 6 bases and the J segment 0 bases; nucleotides outside the gene matches: 3. Germline V CDR1 and CDR2: MNHEY, SMNVEV (reference sequence). CDR3 protein: CASRQGGPNYGYTF. CDR3 in DNA: TGTGCCAGCAGACAGGGGGGACCTAACTATGGCTACACCTTC.

This clone appeared a single time. The chain combines TRBV4-1 with TRBJ2-5, with 8 bases matching TRBD1. Germline CDR1 MGHRA, CDR2 YSYEKL. CDR3 length: 16 amino acids. With V trimmed by 5 bases and J by 4 bases, 12 bases remained unmatched. CDR3 in amino acids: CASSDTEAGGRETQYF. The CDR3 DNA reads as TGCGCCAGCAGCGACACCGAGGCAGGGGGCAGAGAGACCCAGTACTTC.

This clone has just a few counts. The J gene is TRBJ1-1, the V gene TRBV6-1; TRBD1 is a possible D gene (6 bases). The CDR3 is 10 amino acids. The V and J ends lost 10 bases and 8 bases respectively, with 11 bases between them. CDR1 is MNHNS, CDR2 SASEGT, per germline. Here the CDR3 DNA reads TGTGCCATCGACAGGAGCGAAGCTTTCTTT. Residues: CAIDRSEAFF.

The gene calls are TRBV15 and TRBJ2-5, with TRBD2 matching over 9 bases. Germline loops: CDR1 LNHNV, CDR2 YYDKDF (reference sequence). This CDR3 is built from 18 residues. With 1 base clipped from V and 3 bases from J, the junction kept 12 bases outside the gene matches. Written as DNA, the CDR3 is TGTGCCACCAGCAGAGGCCCCGGGGTAGCGGGGGCTAAAGAGACCCAGTACTTC. It translates to CATSRGPGVAGAKETQYF.

The chain recombines TRBV5-4 with TRBJ2-1, with a tentative D call TRBD1 (5 bases). V was cut by 1 base and J by 9 bases, with 11 bases left in between. The CDR3 covers 13 residues. CDR1 and CDR2 (germline): SGHNT, YYREEE (reference sequence). The CDR3 region has the DNA TGTGCCAGCAGCTTGTCTGGGGCCCGTGAGCAGTTCTTC. Translated, it gives CASSLSGAREQFF.

The CDR3 loop reads CASSESSGGNNEQFF. CDR3 sequence (DNA): TGTGCCAGCAGTGAAAGTAGCGGGGGCAACAATGAGCAGTTCTTC. This chain links TRBV6-1 with TRBJ2-1; 9 bases agree with TRBD2. This CDR3 region has 15 residues. The V gene end was trimmed by 2 bases and the J gene end by 5 bases; junction bases not matched to a gene: 4. CDR1 is MNHNS, CDR2 SASEGT, per germline.